This is a list of T cell receptor beta chains from one sample in a study of blood T cell repertoires in COVID-19. Method: immunoSEQ multiplex PCR; TCRdb's copy keeps in-frame clones and lacks some. The table shows 75,000 to 100,000 clones, with around 85% occurring only once. The sequenced material came from peripheral blood. These receptors originate from a man in his sixties with acute or convalescent COVID-19. Each CDR3 is given with its conserved first and last residue. The order of the fields is CDR3 protein, J gene, clone size, V gene. Not all rows give a size; the values are once, few, many and, for expanded clones, a class.

CDR3aa: CASSLGLPMIEAFF
j_gene: TRBJ1-1
abundance: .
v_gene: TRBV6-5

CDR3aa: CASSIDREGKGNEQFF
j_gene: TRBJ2-1
abundance: .
v_gene: TRBV19

CDR3aa: CASSYEGSSNQPQHF
j_gene: TRBJ1-5
abundance: .
v_gene: TRBV6-2/TRBV6-3

CDR3aa: CAWSPLSTSSGYTF
j_gene: TRBJ1-2
abundance: .
v_gene: TRBV30

CDR3aa: CASSLTVANEQFF
j_gene: TRBJ2-1
abundance: .
v_gene: TRBV7-3

CDR3aa: CASSDPGADTQYF
j_gene: TRBJ2-3
abundance: .
v_gene: TRBV3-1/TRBV3-2

CDR3aa: CASRFSGADRGSYNEQFF
j_gene: TRBJ2-1
abundance: .
v_gene: TRBV7-9

CDR3aa: CASSFSPASGSTDTQYF
j_gene: TRBJ2-3
abundance: .
v_gene: TRBV28

CDR3aa: CAISEQGNQPQHF
j_gene: TRBJ1-5
abundance: .
v_gene: TRBV10-3

CDR3aa: CASTTTTGGAYNEQFF
j_gene: TRBJ2-1
abundance: .
v_gene: TRBV19

CDR3aa: CAISLLAGVNEQFF
j_gene: TRBJ2-1
abundance: .
v_gene: TRBV10-3

CDR3aa: CASSPLRENTEAFF
j_gene: TRBJ1-1
abundance: .
v_gene: TRBV18

CDR3aa: CASSSLAGGPVDTQYF
j_gene: TRBJ2-3
abundance: .
v_gene: TRBV27

CDR3aa: CASRGARQGRNIQYF
j_gene: TRBJ2-4
abundance: .
v_gene: TRBV19

CDR3aa: CASSVGPDRTNQPQHF
j_gene: TRBJ1-5
abundance: .
v_gene: TRBV9

CDR3aa: CASSKLPGLAEETQYF
j_gene: TRBJ2-5
abundance: .
v_gene: TRBV5-5

CDR3aa: CASSPRTGFGQPQHF
j_gene: TRBJ1-5
abundance: .
v_gene: TRBV6-5

CDR3aa: CASSSAGEGTEAFF
j_gene: TRBJ1-1
abundance: .
v_gene: TRBV5-1

CDR3aa: CASGWDSYEQYF
j_gene: TRBJ2-7
abundance: .
v_gene: TRBV27

CDR3aa: CASSETASGTGTDTQYF
j_gene: TRBJ2-3
abundance: .
v_gene: TRBV10-1

CDR3aa: CSVIRPGQANYGYTF
j_gene: TRBJ1-2
abundance: .
v_gene: TRBV29-1

CDR3aa: CASSGRGLGQETQYF
j_gene: TRBJ2-5
abundance: .
v_gene: TRBV2

CDR3aa: CASMGGLEAFF
j_gene: TRBJ1-1
abundance: once
v_gene: TRBV5-1

CDR3aa: CASRPTGLTYEQYF
j_gene: TRBJ2-7
abundance: few
v_gene: TRBV6-6

CDR3aa: CASSDRNNEQFF
j_gene: TRBJ2-1
abundance: .
v_gene: TRBV6-1

CDR3aa: CASSPGGWSYEQYF
j_gene: TRBJ2-7
abundance: .
v_gene: TRBV5-4

CDR3aa: CASSFLGRNTEAFF
j_gene: TRBJ1-1
abundance: .
v_gene: TRBV5-4

CDR3aa: CASSQVSGGPEAFF
j_gene: TRBJ1-1
abundance: .
v_gene: TRBV4-3

CDR3aa: CASSGLAGVTGELFF
j_gene: TRBJ2-2
abundance: .
v_gene: TRBV27

CDR3aa: CASRGLAKETQYF
j_gene: TRBJ2-5
abundance: .
v_gene: TRBV7-2

CDR3aa: CASRRAPTYNSPLHF
j_gene: TRBJ1-6
abundance: once
v_gene: TRBV7-2

CDR3aa: CASSQVGRGRHYTF
j_gene: TRBJ1-2
abundance: few
v_gene: TRBV3-1/TRBV3-2

CDR3aa: CAISDSDSFAEAFF
j_gene: TRBJ1-1
abundance: .
v_gene: TRBV10-3

CDR3aa: CASSPNRQGTTGELFF
j_gene: TRBJ2-2
abundance: .
v_gene: TRBV7-2

CDR3aa: CASSKNIGGLANTGELFF
j_gene: TRBJ2-2
abundance: .
v_gene: TRBV6-2/TRBV6-3

CDR3aa: CSVEDAGVRGGYTF
j_gene: TRBJ1-2
abundance: .
v_gene: TRBV29-1

CDR3aa: CASSPPSLAGREQFF
j_gene: TRBJ2-1
abundance: .
v_gene: TRBV18

CDR3aa: CASSLGPRTSGKETQYF
j_gene: TRBJ2-5
abundance: few
v_gene: TRBV11-3

CDR3aa: CAIRGSGVNGNTIYF
j_gene: TRBJ1-3
abundance: few
v_gene: TRBV10-3

CDR3aa: CASSQSGWGGSNQPQHF
j_gene: TRBJ1-5
abundance: .
v_gene: TRBV16

CDR3aa: CASSAHRDRTYGYTF
j_gene: TRBJ1-2
abundance: .
v_gene: TRBV9

CDR3aa: CSASRGLNTEAFF
j_gene: TRBJ1-1
abundance: once
v_gene: TRBV20-1

CDR3aa: CASNSKGSGGTGELFF
j_gene: TRBJ2-2
abundance: .
v_gene: TRBV11-2

CDR3aa: CASSDRQGRGVVTYNEQFF
j_gene: TRBJ2-1
abundance: few
v_gene: TRBV2

CDR3aa: CASSLGLAGSSYNEQFF
j_gene: TRBJ2-1
abundance: .
v_gene: TRBV9